This T cell receptor (beta chain) was documented in a study of Ad26.COV2.S vaccination and SARS-CoV-2 variants. Study results and limitations: Substantial breadth in spike-specific CD8+ and CD4+ T cell responses was reportedly seen after vaccination.

Germline CDR1 is SNHLY and CDR2 is FYNNEI. The CDR3 totals 12 residues. V gave up 4 bases and J gave up 7 bases; unmatched junction bases: 0. Treatment denoted: 15 to 20 received Ad26.COV2.S at low or high dose, single or two shots; roughly 5 received placebo; per-sample allocation not given. Following the first vaccine or placebo injection, samples were taken on day 63. To note about this clone: Its cognate antigen is unknown.

The repertoire was sequenced with immunoSEQ multiplex PCR; TCRdb's copy has only in-frame clones and lacks some. The data contain 350,000 to 500,000 clones, roughly 87% of them seen just once; the ten biggest clones take up around 4.5%. The chain has TRBV2 and TRBJ2-7, with 11 bases matching TRBD2. The sample was peripheral blood, taken in a trial of Ad26.COV2.S vaccine versus placebo. The source is a person aged 18 to 65 who received the Ad26.COV2.S COVID-19 vaccine or a placebo. The CDR3 spells CASSVAGGEQYF. The CDR3 coding sequence is TGTGCCAGCAGTGTAGCGGGGGGGGAGCAGTACTTC.